These 28 T cell receptor beta chains share one sample of origin, sequenced in a study of blood T cells in healthy people across ages. Through a sample-barcoded 5' primer and a J-beta primer mix, a second PCR was run for about 6 to 11 cycles. TCRdb reprocessed the 5' RACE reads via MiXCR and lists one record per CDR3 protein. The repertoire holds hundreds of thousands of distinct CDR3 sequences, with around 30% as singletons. Sequenced input: blood. The receptors here all came from a woman older than 75 in good health.

This clonotype was observed at least ten times. V gene TRBV6-6 combines with J gene TRBJ2-7; 9 bases match TRBD1. V lost 0 bases and J lost 2; bases outside the gene matches: 11. Germline V gene sequence: CDR1 MNHNY, CDR2 SVGAGI (reference sequence). CDR3 length: 18 amino acids. DNA of the CDR3: TGTGCCAGCAGTTACTCGATTGCGGCGACAGGGGGAGCCTACGAGCAGTACTTC. Its protein product is CASSYSIAATGGAYEQYF.

This clonotype was counted a few times. It may be a read error: a sequence one base away is much more abundant. This chain connects TRBV20-1 to TRBJ2-7; 9 bases agree with TRBD2. CDR3 length equals 14 residues. The V segment lost 6 bases and the J segment 7 bases; nucleotides outside the gene matches: 13. In germline, CDR1 is DFQATT, CDR2 SNEGSKA (reference sequence). This CDR3 reads CSAAQGGGAVEQYF. Here the CDR3 DNA reads TGCAGTGCCGCCCAAGGCGGGGGGGCGGTTGAGCAGTACTTC.

This clonotype has a count of ten or more. The V gene is TRBV28, the J gene TRBJ2-5, with D possibly being TRBD1 (5 bases). The germline V gene encodes CDR1 MDHEN and CDR2 SYDVKM. The V end lost 4 bases, the J end lost 2 bases, and 17 bases lay between the germline ends. This CDR3 region has 16 residues. This chain's CDR3 is CASSSYTIGAQETQYF. In DNA form, the CDR3 reads TGTGCCAGCAGTTCCTACACCATTGGGGCACAAGAGACCCAGTACTTC.

In its sample, this clonotype was seen a few times. The chain uses TRBV12-3 or TRBV12-4 and TRBJ1-5; maybe TRBD1 (5 bases). CDR3 length: 15 amino acids. Deletions cut 6 bases from V and 5 bases from J, with 17 bases between. CDR3 in amino acids: CASRRDGGDHQPQHF. CDR3 DNA: TGTGCCAGCAGAAGGGACGGGGGGGATCATCAGCCCCAGCATTTT.

V and J are TRBV10-3 and TRBJ2-7; 9 bases fit TRBD1. The CDR3 has 15 amino acids. The germline V gene has CDR1 ENHRY and CDR2 SYGVKD. The J segment lost 2 bases and the V segment lost 2 bases, leaving 4 bases of the junction unmatched. CDR3 DNA: TGTGCCATCAGTGAGGGACAGGGGCGGACCTACGAGCAGTACTTC. Translating gives CAISEGQGRTYEQYF.

This clonotype was observed many times. The chain recombines TRBV20-1 with TRBJ2-1; D is perhaps TRBD1 (6 bases). The CDR3 is 14 residues long. The V gene lost 5 bases and the J gene lost 9 bases, with 20 bases spanning the gap. CDR1 and CDR2 (germline): DFQATT, SNEGSKA (reference sequence). The CDR3 sequence is CSAPLRGLGGEQFF. In DNA, the CDR3 is TGCAGTGCTCCCCTGAGGGGGTTAGGCGGTGAGCAGTTCTTC.

This clonotype was detected only a few times. This chain links TRBV3-1 with TRBJ2-2, with D possibly being TRBD1 (6 bases). Germline lookup yields CDR1 LGHDT and CDR2 YNNKEL (reference sequence). Trimming stripped 5 bases from V and 4 bases from J, with 14 bases between. CDR3 length: 15 amino acids. The chain's CDR3 is CASSEAQGITGELFF. CDR3 bases: TGTGCCAGCAGCGAAGCCCAGGGGATCACCGGGGAGCTGTTTTTT.

The chain is built from TRBV29-1 and TRBJ1-1; 8 nucleotides align to TRBD1. This CDR3 spans 13 amino acids. J lost 6 bases, V lost 3 bases, and 6 bases had no gene match. CDR1 is SQVTM and CDR2 is ANQGSEA in the germline V gene. CDR3 sequence reads: CSVELTGVAEAFF. CDR3 nucleotide sequence: TGCAGCGTTGAGTTGACAGGGGTAGCTGAAGCTTTCTTT.

The chain is built from TRBV7-9 and TRBJ2-1; 7 nucleotides align to TRBD1. With 7 bases clipped from V and 5 bases from J, the junction kept 11 bases outside the gene matches. CDR1 is SEHNR and CDR2 is FQNEAQ in the germline V gene (reference sequence). CDR3 length equals 15 residues. The CDR3 reads CASTKTDRKDNEQFF. CDR3 sequence (DNA): TGTGCCAGCACCAAGACGGACAGGAAAGACAATGAGCAGTTCTTC. The full variable domain, in which reference TRBV7-9 and TRBJ2-1 provide the parts outside the CDR3, is DTGVSQNPRHKITKRGQNVTFRCDPISEHNRLYWYRQTLGQGPEFLTYFQNEAQLEKSRLLSDRFSAERPKGSFSTLEIQRTEQGDSAMYLCASTKTDRKDNEQFFGPGTRLTVL.

This clonotype was seen repeatedly, ten times or more. The V call is TRBV20-1, the J call TRBJ2-3; possibly TRBD1 or TRBD2 for D (5 bases each). Trimming pared 0 bases from V and 4 bases from J, leaving 11 bases between. Germline V gene lookup returns CDR1 DFQATT and CDR2 SNEGSKA (reference sequence). The CDR3 has 14 amino acids. The chain's CDR3 is CSARERGRSDTQYF. CDR3 DNA sequence: TGCAGTGCTAGAGAGAGGGGCAGGTCAGATACGCAGTATTTT.

In its sample, this clonotype was seen many times. V is TRBV12-3 or TRBV12-4 and J is TRBJ1-6; TRBD1 is a possible D gene (5 bases). V was pared by 8 bases and J by 8 bases, with 10 bases between. The CDR3 contains 12 residues. The CDR3: CASGGRHSPLHF. In DNA form, the CDR3 reads TGTGCCAGCGGGGGTCGTCATTCACCCCTCCACTTT.

This clonotype has a count of ten or more. The gene calls are TRBV10-1 and TRBJ2-1; 15 nucleotides agree with TRBD2. Germline values: CDR1 WNHNN, CDR2 SYGVQD (reference sequence). The junction had 7 bases not matched to a gene; V was cut back by 8 bases and J by 8 bases. CDR3 length equals 15 residues. CDR3 residues: CASGLAGGSVDEQFF. Written as DNA, the CDR3 is TGCGCCAGCGGACTAGCGGGGGGGTCTGTCGATGAGCAGTTCTTC.

Only a few counts were recorded for this clonotype. The chain combines TRBV20-1 with TRBJ2-3; D gene ambiguous. Germline V gene lookup returns CDR1 DFQATT and CDR2 SNEGSKA (reference sequence). The CDR3 has 14 residues. The ends were cut back, 6 bases at V and 0 bases at J, with 13 bases in the middle. The CDR3: CSAKGLLSTDTQYF. CDR3 bases: TGCAGTGCCAAAGGTTTACTTAGCACAGATACGCAGTATTTT.

This clonotype has only a few counts. V and J are TRBV4-3 and TRBJ2-7; D is uncertain. V was trimmed by 0 bases and J by 5 bases, leaving 8 bases between them. Germline lookup yields CDR1 LGHNA and CDR2 YSLEER. The CDR3 extends over 13 amino acids. DNA of the CDR3: TGCGCCAGCAGCCAAGATTTGGGGAACGAGCAGTACTTC. Translated, it gives CASSQDLGNEQYF.

The chain couples TRBV20-1 to TRBJ1-1; D perhaps matches TRBD1 (5 bases). The CDR3 consists of 17 residues. V gave up 6 bases and J gave up 1 base, with 24 bases separating them. Germline V CDR1 and CDR2: DFQATT, SNEGSKA (reference sequence). CDR3: CSALSLRIEGQNTEAFF. The DNA for the CDR3 is TGCAGTGCGCTCTCTCTACGAATCGAAGGACAGAACACTGAAGCTTTCTTT.

Only a few counts were recorded for this clonotype. The V call is TRBV20-1, the J call TRBJ1-2; 7 nucleotides line up with TRBD1. The germline V gene has CDR1 DFQATT and CDR2 SNEGSKA (reference sequence). The CDR3 is made up of 14 amino acids. Trimming cost V 1 base and J 7 bases; bases outside gene matches: 9. CDR3 nucleotide sequence: TGCAGTGCTAGAGGGCAGGGGGGGGTCGGTGGCTACACCTTC. Amino acids: CSARGQGGVGGYTF.

This clonotype turned up a few times. The chain carries TRBV21-1 and TRBJ1-6; the table's D call, TRBD1, has no DNA check behind it. TRBV21-1 is a pseudogene locus. This CDR3 spans 13 amino acids. The CDR3 sequence: CASSNHRHSPLHF. The DNA for the CDR3 is TGTGCCAGCAGCAATCACAGGCATTCACCCCTCCACTTT.

In its sample, this clonotype was seen many times. The gene calls are TRBV24-1 and TRBJ2-5, with 7 positions matching TRBD1. The CDR3 runs to 15 residues. Germline trimming cut 0 bases from V and 5 bases from J; bases unmatched to any gene: 5. CDR1 KGHDR and CDR2 SFDVKD come from the germline V gene. The CDR3 loop reads CATSDLRDSSETQYF. In DNA form, the CDR3 reads TGTGCCACCAGTGATTTGCGGGACAGTTCGGAGACCCAGTACTTC.

To note about this clonotype: This may be a read error: a much more frequent sequence differs by one nucleotide. V is TRBV20-1 and J is TRBJ1-2; D not certain. Trimming removed 6 bases at V and 5 bases at J, with 10 bases between. This CDR3 is 11 amino acids long. Germline V gene lookup returns CDR1 DFQATT and CDR2 SNEGSKA (reference sequence). In nucleotides, the CDR3 is TGCAGTGCCCCCCCGCGGTATGGCTACACCTTC. Translating gives CSAPPRYGYTF.

This clonotype was seen a few times. A much larger clonotype is one base distant, so this may be a read error. The chain couples TRBV5-1 to TRBJ2-5; D gene uncertain. The CDR3 spans 13 residues. V lost 3 bases and J lost 9, with 15 bases in between. Germline V lookup: CDR1 SGHRS, CDR2 YFSETQ. The CDR3 is CASSYIPGEAQYF. The DNA for the CDR3 is TGCGCCAGCAGCTACATACCTGGCGAGGCCCAGTACTTC. The variable domain in full, with the rest retrieved from reference TRBV5-1 and TRBJ2-5, is KAGVTQTPRYLIKTRGQQVTLSCSPISGHRSVSWYQQTPGQGLQFLFEYFSETQRNKGNFPGRFSGRQFSNSRSEMNVSTLELGDSALYLCASSYIPGEAQYFGPGTRLLVL.

V is TRBV29-1 and J is TRBJ2-6; D ambiguous. Per germline, CDR1 SQVTM and CDR2 ANQGSEA. The V and J ends lost 2 bases and 4 bases respectively, with 12 bases between them. This CDR3 has 15 residues. CDR3 nucleotides: TGCAGCGTTGAATGGGAAACCTCCGGGGCCAACGTCCTGACTTTC. It is translated as CSVEWETSGANVLTF.

Many counts were recorded for this clonotype. The chain carries TRBV7-9 and TRBJ2-7; D uncertain. Per the germline V gene, CDR1 is SEHNR and CDR2 is FQNEAQ (reference sequence). Between the trimmed V and J ends, which lost 4 bases and 6 bases, there was a span of 7 bases. CDR3 length equals 11 residues. Here the CDR3 reads CASSSTREQYF. CDR3 in DNA: TGTGCCAGCAGCTCCACACGCGAGCAGTACTTC.

This clonotype has a count of ten or more. V usage is TRBV20-1 and J usage is TRBJ2-3, with a weak D call TRBD1 (5 bases). Trimming removed 6 bases at V and 0 bases at J, with 25 bases between. Germline lookup yields CDR1 DFQATT and CDR2 SNEGSKA (reference sequence). The CDR3 has 18 residues. CDR3 DNA: TGCAGTGCCCTAATCCCTGGTAGACAGCACCTAAGCACAGATACGCAGTATTTT. It codes for CSALIPGRQHLSTDTQYF.

As concerns this clonotype: Since a much larger clone is just one base distant, this may be a read error. The rearrangement uses TRBV6-6 and TRBJ1-2; D unresolved. The CDR3 length is 14 residues. The germline CDR1 and CDR2 sequences are MNHNY and SVGAGI (reference sequence). For the CDR3, the DNA is TGTGCCGGCAGTTTCCCCGAGGCAAACTATGGCTACACCTTC. Amino acids: CAGSFPEANYGYTF.

About this clonotype: Just one base apart from a much larger clone, this may be a read error. This chain connects TRBV6-4 to TRBJ2-5, with a weak D call TRBD2 (6 bases). The J call may be mistaken, given a closer DNA end match to TRBJ2-7. Germline V gene data show CDR1 as MRHNA and CDR2 as SNTAGT. The CDR3 length is 14 residues. The CDR3 here is CVSSDDQGGYEQYF. CDR3 in DNA: TGTGTCAGCAGTGACGATCAGGGAGGATACGAGCAGTACTTC.

A note on this clonotype: Being one base from a much bigger clone, this may be a read error. V is TRBV12-3 or TRBV12-4 and J is TRBJ2-7, with 9 bases matching TRBD2. The J call is in doubt because the DNA end fits TRBJ2-4 better. The CDR3 covers 14 residues. CDR3 coding DNA: TGTGCCAACAGTTTAGGCGGGGGGGTTGACATTCAGTACTTC. Its translation: CANSLGGGVDIQYF.

About this clonotype: A read error may explain this, as a much larger clone is one base away. The genes are TRBV21-1 and TRBJ2-3; TRBD1, as called in the table, went unchecked against the DNA. TRBV21-1 is classified as a pseudogene. CDR3 size: 14 residues. This CDR3 reads CAGTRDPESDTQYF. The CDR3 region has the DNA TGTGCCGGCACAAGGGACCCAGAATCGGATACGCAGTATTTT.

V and J are TRBV29-1 and TRBJ2-7; 13 bases align to TRBD2. Per germline, CDR1 SQVTM and CDR2 ANQGSEA. V dropped 4 bases and J dropped 2; count of bases not matched to a gene: 8. The CDR3 loop spans 16 amino acids. The CDR3 loop is CSVGGGLAGRPYEQYF. CDR3 nucleotides: TGCAGCGTTGGAGGGGGACTAGCGGGAAGACCCTACGAGCAGTACTTC.